One and the same sample provided the 9 T cell receptor beta chains below, sequenced in a study of CD8 T cells in Susac syndrome. Random hexamers were used to reverse transcribe an amount of about 0.45 to 1 ug RNA. TCRdb fed the immunoSEQ multiplex PCR reads into MiXCR, producing one record per CDR3 protein. The table lists around 180,000 distinct CDR3 sequences, 85% to 95% of them singletons, with approximately 0.094% in the top ten. The source material was CD4+ T cells from PBMCs. The receptors were sampled from a human donor with multiple sclerosis.

The chain has TRBV11-2 and TRBJ2-5; D perhaps matches TRBD2 (5 bases). The V end lost 5 bases, the J end lost 2 bases, and 9 bases lay between the germline ends. The CDR3 length is 13 residues. Germline assignment: CDR1 SGHAT and CDR2 FQNNGV. The CDR3 here is CASSQRRQETQYF. In DNA, the CDR3 is TGTGCCAGCAGCCAGCGGAGGCAAGAGACCCAGTACTTC.

The chain carries TRBV5-4 and TRBJ2-1; 7 bases map to TRBD1. V lost 4 bases to trimming and J lost 6 bases; unmatched junction nucleotides: 13. Per the germline V gene, CDR1 is SGHNT and CDR2 is YYREEE (reference sequence). This CDR3 is built from 16 residues. This CDR3 is CASSLTGATDRNEQFF. CDR3 nucleotides: TGTGCCAGCAGCCTCACAGGGGCGACGGACCGCAATGAGCAGTTCTTC.

This clonotype was counted once. This rearrangement joins TRBV10-3 to TRBJ2-5; a possible D gene is TRBD1 (6 bases). Germline assignment: CDR1 ENHRY and CDR2 SYGVKD. The ends were cut back, 10 bases at V and 1 base at J, with 10 bases in the middle. This CDR3 has 12 amino acids. CDR3 residues: CATGTSQETQYF. CDR3 DNA: TGTGCCACCGGGACAAGCCAAGAGACCCAGTACTTC.

The V call is TRBV20-1, the J call TRBJ1-1; D ambiguous. CDR1 is DFQATT, CDR2 SNEGSKA, per germline (reference sequence). V lost 3 bases to trimming and J lost 11 bases, with 7 bases between them. The CDR3 loop spans 9 amino acids. The CDR3 coding sequence is TGCAGTGCTAGGGATTCGGCTTTCTTT. Encoded protein: CSARDSAFF.

The V gene is TRBV7-2, the J gene TRBJ1-5; D might be TRBD1 (6 bases). The CDR3 totals 13 residues. Germline-derived CDR1 and CDR2 are SGHTA and FQGNSA. V dropped 3 bases and J dropped 5 bases, with 8 bases sitting between them. DNA of the CDR3: TGTGCCAGCAGCTTTGGGGGGCATCAGCCCCAGCATTTT. This encodes CASSFGGHQPQHF.

The chain couples TRBV30 to TRBJ2-3; D is undetermined. The CDR3 contains 10 residues. The germline V gene has CDR1 GTSNPN and CDR2 SVGIG (reference sequence). V lost 5 bases, J lost 5 bases, and 5 bases lay in between. The CDR3 DNA sequence: TGTGCCTGGGCGCTAGATACGCAGTATTTT. Translating it yields CAWALDTQYF.

The chain employs TRBV20-1 and TRBJ1-1; possibly TRBD1 for D (5 bases). Germline values: CDR1 DFQATT, CDR2 SNEGSKA (reference sequence). V lost 3 bases and J lost 1, with 9 bases in between. The CDR3 totals 13 residues. For the CDR3, the DNA is TGCAGTGCTAGGGGAAGGGGGAACACTGAAGCTTTCTTT. Its protein product is CSARGRGNTEAFF.

CDR3 loop: CASGLQGGTEAFF. The CDR3 DNA follows: TGTGCTAGTGGTTTGCAGGGGGGAACTGAAGCTTTCTTT. The chain recombines TRBV12-5 with TRBJ1-1, with 7 bases that match TRBD1. CDR3 length: 13 residues. The V gene end was trimmed by 2 bases and the J gene end by 5 bases; junction bases not matched to a gene: 2. Germline V gene lookup returns CDR1 LGHNT and CDR2 FRNRAP.

This clonotype was counted once. The CDR3 loop is CASSSTGGPNTEAFF. CDR3 DNA sequence: TGTGCCAGCAGTTCGACAGGGGGCCCGAACACTGAAGCTTTCTTT. The V gene is TRBV28, the J gene TRBJ1-1, with 10 bases fitting TRBD1. The V gene's germline CDR1 is MDHEN and CDR2 SYDVKM. The CDR3 covers 15 residues. Trimming at V came to 4 bases and at J to 1 base, leaving 3 bases not matched to a gene.